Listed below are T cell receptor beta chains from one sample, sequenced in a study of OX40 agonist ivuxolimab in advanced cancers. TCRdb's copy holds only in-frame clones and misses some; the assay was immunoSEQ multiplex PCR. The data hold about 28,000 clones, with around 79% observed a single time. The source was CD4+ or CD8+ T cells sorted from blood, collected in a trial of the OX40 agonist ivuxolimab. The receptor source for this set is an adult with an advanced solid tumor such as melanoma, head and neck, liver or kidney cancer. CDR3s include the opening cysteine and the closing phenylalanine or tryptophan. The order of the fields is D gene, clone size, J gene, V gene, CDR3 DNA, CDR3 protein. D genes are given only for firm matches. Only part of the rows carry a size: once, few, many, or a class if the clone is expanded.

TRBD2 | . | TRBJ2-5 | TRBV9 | TGTGCCAGCAGCGGTGGGACTAGCGGGCCTCAAGAGACCCAGTACTTC | CASSGGTSGPQETQYF
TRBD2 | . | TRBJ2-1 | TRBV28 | TGTGCCAGCAGTGACCCCACTAGCGGGAGTCCCGATGAGCAGTTCTTC | CASSDPTSGSPDEQFF
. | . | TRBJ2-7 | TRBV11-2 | TGTGCCAGCAGCTTTCCCGGAAAGTACGAGCAGTACTTC | CASSFPGKYEQYF
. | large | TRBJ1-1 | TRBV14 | TGTGCCAGCAGCAGGGTGTCGAACACTGAAGCTTTCTTT | CASSRVSNTEAFF
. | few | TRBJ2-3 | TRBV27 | TGTGCCAGACATGGGGTCGCCGGGACAGATACGCAGTATTTT | CARHGVAGTDTQYF
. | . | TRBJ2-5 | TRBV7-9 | TGTGCCAGCAGTCCGAGCTCGAATTGGGAGACCCAGTACTTC | CASSPSSNWETQYF
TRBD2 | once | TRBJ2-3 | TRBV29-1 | TGCAGCGTCGTCGGGGAGGTAGCGGGAGAAACAGATACGCAGTATTTT | CSVVGEVAGETDTQYF
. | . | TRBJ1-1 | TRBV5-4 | TGTGCCAGCAGCGGTGGGGGGGGAGAGAACACTGAAGCTTTCTTT | CASSGGGGENTEAFF
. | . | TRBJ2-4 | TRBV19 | TGTGCCAGTAGTATAGTGACAGTTTTTCAGCCTTTGGCCAAAAACATTCAGTACTTC | CASSIVTVFQPLAKNIQYF
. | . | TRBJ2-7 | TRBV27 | TGTGCCAGCAGTTTAACCCCCACGGTGGGGAACGAGCAGTACTTC | CASSLTPTVGNEQYF
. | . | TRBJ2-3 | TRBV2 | TGTGCCAGCAGTGAAGACAGGCCGGATACGCAGTATTTT | CASSEDRPDTQYF
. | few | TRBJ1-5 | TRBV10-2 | TGCGCCAGCAGTGAGCCAACATCAGGACCCCAGCATTTT | CASSEPTSGPQHF
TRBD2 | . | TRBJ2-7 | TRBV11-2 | TGTGCCAGCAGCTTAAGCGGGGGTTACGAGCAGTACTTC | CASSLSGGYEQYF
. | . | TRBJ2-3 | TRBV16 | TGTGCCAGCAGCCGCGGAAGAGGGGCAGATACGCAGTATTTT | CASSRGRGADTQYF
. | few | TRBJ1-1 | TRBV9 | TGTGCCAGCAGCGTAGAAGAGAACACTGAAGCTTTCTTT | CASSVEENTEAFF
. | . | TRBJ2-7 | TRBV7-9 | TGTGCCAGCAGCTCGACCGGACAGCAAATCTACGAGCAGTACTTC | CASSSTGQQIYEQYF
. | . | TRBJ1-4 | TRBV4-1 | TGCGCCAGCAGCCAAGACCCAGGGGTGACGACTAATGAAAAACTGTTTTTT | CASSQDPGVTTNEKLFF
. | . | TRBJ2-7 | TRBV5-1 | TGCGCCAGCAGCTTGTCCAGCTCCTACGAGCAGTACTTC | CASSLSSSYEQYF
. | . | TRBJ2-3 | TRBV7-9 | TGTGCCAGCAGCTCTTCGACAACCACAGATACGCAGTATTTT | CASSSSTTTDTQYF
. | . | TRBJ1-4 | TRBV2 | . | CASSEWSGEENCFF
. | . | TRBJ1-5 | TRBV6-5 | TGTGCCAGCAGTTCAGGACAGAGCAATCAGCCCCAGCATTTT | CASSSGQSNQPQHF
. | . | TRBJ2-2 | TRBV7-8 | TGTGCCAGCAGCCTGGGTCCGCGGGGTTCAAACACCGGGGAGCTGTTTTTT | CASSLGPRGSNTGELFF
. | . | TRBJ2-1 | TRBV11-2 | TGTGCCAGCATCTTAGGGAAACAAAACTCCTACAATGAGCAGTTCTTC | CASILGKQNSYNEQFF
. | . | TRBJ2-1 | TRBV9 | TGTGCCAGCAGTCTGACCGGGATTAGCTCCTACAATGAGCAGTTCTTC | CASSLTGISSYNEQFF
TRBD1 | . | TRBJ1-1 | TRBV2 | TGTGCCAGCAGTGACCCCGACAGGGGCACTGAAGCTTTCTTT | CASSDPDRGTEAFF
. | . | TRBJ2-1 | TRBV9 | TGTGCCAGCAGCGTAGATACAGGCTACAATGAGCAGTTCTTC | CASSVDTGYNEQFF
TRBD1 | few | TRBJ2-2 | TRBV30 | TGTGCCTGGGAAGGAGGGGAGGACAGGGGTGGCACCGGGGAGCTGTTTTTT | CAWEGGEDRGGTGELFF
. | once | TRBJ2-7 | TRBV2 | TGTGCCAGCAAGAGAGCCCGGGACCGGTCCTACGAGCAGTACTTC | CASKRARDRSYEQYF
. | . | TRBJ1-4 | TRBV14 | TGTGCCAGCAGCCAATACAGAGATCCCTTTGAAAAACTGTTTTTT | CASSQYRDPFEKLFF
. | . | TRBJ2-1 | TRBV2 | TGTGCCAGCAGTGGGCTAAACAATGAGCAGTTCTTC | CASSGLNNEQFF
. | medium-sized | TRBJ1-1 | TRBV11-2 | TGTGCCAGCAGTAACCGTCGGGAGAACACTGAAGCTTTCTTT | CASSNRRENTEAFF
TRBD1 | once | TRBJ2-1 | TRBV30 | TGTGCCTGGAGCCTTGGGACAGGGATTCACAATGAGCAGTTCTTC | CAWSLGTGIHNEQFF
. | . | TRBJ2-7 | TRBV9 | TGTGCCAGCAGCGTGGGTGGCGGGGCTTGGAACGAGCAGTACTTC | CASSVGGGAWNEQYF
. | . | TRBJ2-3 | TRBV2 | TGTGCCAACGGGGACCCGGGGTATAGCACAGATACGCAGTATTTT | CANGDPGYSTDTQYF
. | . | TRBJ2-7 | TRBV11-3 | TGTGCCAGCAGAGGCGGGGCCAGCTACGAGCAGTACTTC | CASRGGASYEQYF
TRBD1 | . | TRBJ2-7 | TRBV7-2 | TGTGCCAGCAGTTCGGACAGGGGGATGGACGAGCAGTACTTC | CASSSDRGMDEQYF
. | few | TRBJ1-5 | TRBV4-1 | TGCGCCAGCAGCCAAGAATACAGGTCAACTCAGCCCCAGCATTTT | CASSQEYRSTQPQHF
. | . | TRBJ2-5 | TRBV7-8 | TGTGCCAGCAGCTTAGGAGGGGCGAGGCAAGAGACCCAGTACTTC | CASSLGGARQETQYF
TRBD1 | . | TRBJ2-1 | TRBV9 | TGTGCCAGCAGCGAACAGGGGGCTGTCTACAATGAGCAGTTCTTC | CASSEQGAVYNEQFF
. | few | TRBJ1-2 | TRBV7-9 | TGTGCCAGCAGCTTAGATACAGGGAGGAACTATGGCTACACCTTC | CASSLDTGRNYGYTF
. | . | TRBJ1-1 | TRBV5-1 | TGCGCCAGCAGCTTGGTCAGGAACACTGAAGCTTTCTTT | CASSLVRNTEAFF
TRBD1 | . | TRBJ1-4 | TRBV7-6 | TGTGCCAGCAGCTTAGTGGGACAGGGCAATGAAAAACTGTTTTTT | CASSLVGQGNEKLFF